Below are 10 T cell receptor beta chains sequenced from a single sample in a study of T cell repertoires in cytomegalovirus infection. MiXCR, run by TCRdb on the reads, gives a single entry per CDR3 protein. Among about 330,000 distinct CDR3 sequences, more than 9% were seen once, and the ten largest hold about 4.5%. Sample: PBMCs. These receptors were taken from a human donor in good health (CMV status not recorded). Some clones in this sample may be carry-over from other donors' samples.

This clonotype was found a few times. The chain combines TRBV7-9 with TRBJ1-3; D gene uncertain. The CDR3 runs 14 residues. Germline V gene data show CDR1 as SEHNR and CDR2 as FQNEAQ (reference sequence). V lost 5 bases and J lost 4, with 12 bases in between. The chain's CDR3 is CASSPRQDGNTIYF. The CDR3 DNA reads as TGTGCCAGCAGCCCTAGACAAGACGGAAACACCATATATTTT.

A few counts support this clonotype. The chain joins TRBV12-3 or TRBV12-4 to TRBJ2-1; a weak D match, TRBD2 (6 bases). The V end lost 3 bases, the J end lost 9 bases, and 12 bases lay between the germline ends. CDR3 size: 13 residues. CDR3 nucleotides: TGTGCCAGCAGTTTTTGGAGGGAAGTTGAGCAGTTCTTC. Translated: CASSFWREVEQFF.

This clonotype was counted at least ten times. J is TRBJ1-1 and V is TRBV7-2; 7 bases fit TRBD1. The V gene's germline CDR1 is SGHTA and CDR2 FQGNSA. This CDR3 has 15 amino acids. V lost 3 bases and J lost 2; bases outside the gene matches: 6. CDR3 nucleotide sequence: TGTGCCAGCAGCTTCCAGACAGGGCGTAACACTGAAGCTTTCTTT. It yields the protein CASSFQTGRNTEAFF.

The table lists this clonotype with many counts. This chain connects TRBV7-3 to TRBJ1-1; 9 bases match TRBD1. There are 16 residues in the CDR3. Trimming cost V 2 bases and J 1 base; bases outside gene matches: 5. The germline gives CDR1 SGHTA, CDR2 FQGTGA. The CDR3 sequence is CASSLGRDRANTEAFF. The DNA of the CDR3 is TGTGCCAGCAGCTTAGGCCGGGACAGGGCGAACACTGAAGCTTTCTTT.

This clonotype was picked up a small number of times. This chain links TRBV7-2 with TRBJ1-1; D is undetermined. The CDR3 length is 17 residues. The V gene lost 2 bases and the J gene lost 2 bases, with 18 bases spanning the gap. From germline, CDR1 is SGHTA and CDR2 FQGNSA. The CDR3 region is CASSLPLSTGENTEAFF. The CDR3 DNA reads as TGTGCCAGCAGCTTACCCCTCTCGACGGGAGAAAACACTGAAGCTTTCTTT.

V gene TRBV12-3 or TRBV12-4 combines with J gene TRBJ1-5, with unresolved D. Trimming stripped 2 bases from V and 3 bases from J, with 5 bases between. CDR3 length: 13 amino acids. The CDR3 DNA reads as TGTGCCAGCAGTTTAAAGTACAATCAGCCCCAGCATTTT. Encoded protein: CASSLKYNQPQHF.

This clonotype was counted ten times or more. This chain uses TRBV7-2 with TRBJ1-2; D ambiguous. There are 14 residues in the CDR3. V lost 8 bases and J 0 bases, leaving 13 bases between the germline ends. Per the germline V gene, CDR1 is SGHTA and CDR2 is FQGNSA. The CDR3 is CASLRGRSNYGYTF. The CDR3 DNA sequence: TGTGCCAGCCTCCGAGGGCGATCTAACTATGGCTACACCTTC.

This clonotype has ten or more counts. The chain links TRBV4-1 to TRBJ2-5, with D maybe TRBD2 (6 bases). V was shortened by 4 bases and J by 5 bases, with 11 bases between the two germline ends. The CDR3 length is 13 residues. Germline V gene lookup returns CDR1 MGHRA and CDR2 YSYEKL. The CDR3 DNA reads TGCGCCAGCAGCCCTCCTGCGGGGGAGACCCAGTACTTC. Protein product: CASSPPAGETQYF.

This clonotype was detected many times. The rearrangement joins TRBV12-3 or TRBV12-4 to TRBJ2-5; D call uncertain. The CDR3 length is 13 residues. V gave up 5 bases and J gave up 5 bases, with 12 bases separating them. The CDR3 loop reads CASSPVYEETQYF. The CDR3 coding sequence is TGTGCCAGCAGTCCCGTATATGAGGAGACCCAGTACTTC.

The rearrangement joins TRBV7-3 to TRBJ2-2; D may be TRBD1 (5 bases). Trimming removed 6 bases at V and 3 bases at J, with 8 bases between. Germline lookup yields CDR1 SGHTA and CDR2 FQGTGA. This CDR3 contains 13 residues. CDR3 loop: CASREQDTGELFF. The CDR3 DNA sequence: TGTGCCAGCAGGGAACAGGACACCGGGGAGCTGTTTTTT.